These T cell receptor beta chains were read from a single sample in a study of glioma-infiltrating T cells after dendritic cell vaccination. Repertoires were generated with immunoSEQ multiplex PCR, while TCRdb's copy carries only in-frame clones and drops some. Seen here are approximately 48,000 clones, 89% observed once, and the top ten hold less than 6.5%. The specimen was blood, collected after dendritic cell vaccination. These receptors all stem from a human donor with glioblastoma. Both conserved end residues are part of each CDR3. D genes are given only for firm matches. Part of the rows lack a size; the others show once, few, many or a class for expanded clones.

>NA|TRBV6-1|TRBD1|TRBJ1-2
TGTGCCAGCAACCGGGACAGGGTGTCCTATGGCTACACCTTC
CASNRDRVSYGYTF
>NA|TRBV4-1|NA|TRBJ1-5
TGCGCCAGCAGCCAAGATCCCAGGGGTGATAATCAGCCCCAGCATTTT
CASSQDPRGDNQPQHF
>NA|TRBV5-8|NA|TRBJ1-2
TGTGCCAGCAGCCCGACAGGAGCCCTCACTTCCTATGGCTACACCTTC
CASSPTGALTSYGYTF
>NA|TRBV5-1|NA|TRBJ2-1
TGCGCCAGCAGCTTGAGGGACTCCGATTTGGTTAGACAGTTCTTC
CASSLRDSDLVRQFF
>few|TRBV6-5|NA|TRBJ1-2
TGTGCCAGCAGCCGGCGGGAGCTCTATGGCTACACCTTC
CASSRRELYGYTF
>once|TRBV6-1|NA|TRBJ2-3
TGTGCCAGCAGGTTGGCTAGTAGTGCAGATACGCAGTACTTT
CASRLASSADTQYF
>NA|TRBV7-9|TRBD1|TRBJ2-7
TGTGCCAGCAGCGTCCCCCTAATAGGGGGCGAAAGCTCCTACGAGCAGTACTTC
CASSVPLIGGESSYEQYF
>NA|TRBV15|TRBD2|TRBJ2-3
TGTGCCACCAGCGCTAGCGGGACTACCGGGGATACGCAGTATTTT
CATSASGTTGDTQYF
>NA|TRBV19|TRBD1|TRBJ1-2
TGTGCCAGTAGTATGGGACAGTTTGGCTACACCTTC
CASSMGQFGYTF
>NA|TRBV4-1|NA|TRBJ2-1
TGCGCCAGCAGCCAACAAGCGGGACCAGGGGATGAGCAGTTCTTC
CASSQQAGPGDEQFF
>NA|TRBV7-2|NA|TRBJ2-2
TGTGCCAGCAGCTTGAGGCAGGGTCTTAACACCGGGGAGCTGTTTTTT
CASSLRQGLNTGELFF